The 5 T cell receptor beta chains in this list originate from one sample, sequenced in a study of T-cell memory formation after mild COVID-19. TCRdb re-called the 5' RACE reads through MiXCR, storing one row per CDR3 protein. The sample records hundreds of thousands of distinct CDR3 sequences, nearly 25% being singletons. The specimen sequenced was PBMCs or a T cell subset sorted from them (not recorded which). These receptors were obtained from an adult woman who had mild COVID-19 (a few samples of this study predate the infection). Cell type and time point are not known.

This clonotype was counted between two and nine times. The chain uses TRBV28 and TRBJ1-5, with unresolved D. CDR1 and CDR2 from the germline V gene are MDHEN and SYDVKM. V lost 5 bases, J lost 3 bases, and 5 bases lay in between. The CDR3 has 12 residues. CDR3: CASSGPNQPQHF. The CDR3 nucleotides read TGTGCCAGCAGTGGGCCCAATCAGCCCCAGCATTTT.

There are a few counts of this clonotype. The V gene is TRBV9, the J gene TRBJ2-5; 8 nucleotides agree with TRBD2. Losses at the gene ends were 0 bases for V and 3 bases for J; bases not matched to a gene: 10. The CDR3 has 17 amino acids. Germline CDR1 and CDR2: SGDLS and YYNGEE. The CDR3 reads CASSVGYASGGKETQYF. In nucleotides, the CDR3 is TGTGCCAGCAGCGTAGGCTATGCGAGCGGGGGTAAAGAGACCCAGTACTTC.

The sample holds a few counts of this clonotype. The V and J genes are TRBV7-9 and TRBJ2-5; a possible D gene is TRBD2 (6 bases). The CDR3 runs to 15 residues. Trimming pared 5 bases from V and 4 bases from J, leaving 17 bases between. Germline loops: CDR1 SEHNR, CDR2 FQNEAQ (reference sequence). The CDR3 coding sequence is TGTGCCAGCAGCACACGGGGGTATCTTGGAGAGACCCAGTACTTC. Amino acid sequence: CASSTRGYLGETQYF. The variable domain in full, with the rest retrieved from reference TRBV7-9 and TRBJ2-5, is DTGVSQNPRHKITKRGQNVTFRCDPISEHNRLYWYRQTLGQGPEFLTYFQNEAQLEKSRLLSDRFSAERPKGSFSTLEIQRTEQGDSAMYLCASSTRGYLGETQYFGPGTRLLVL.

The chain links TRBV6-5 to TRBJ1-3; D unresolved. V was cut by 6 bases and J by 5 bases, with 20 bases left in between. Germline values: CDR1 MNHEY, CDR2 SVGAGI. The CDR3 is made up of 16 amino acids. CDR3 DNA sequence: TGTGCCAGCAGCTCCACCGGGAGCCCTCGAAGAAACACCATATATTTT. Amino acids: CASSSTGSPRRNTIYF.

This chain links TRBV12-3 or TRBV12-4 with TRBJ2-2, with TRBD2 matching over 12 bases. The V gene end was trimmed by 8 bases and the J gene end by 0 bases; junction bases not matched to a gene: 7. The CDR3 covers 17 residues. This CDR3 reads CASQGLAGPPNTGELFF. The CDR3 DNA is TGTGCCAGCCAAGGACTAGCGGGACCACCGAACACCGGGGAGCTGTTTTTT.